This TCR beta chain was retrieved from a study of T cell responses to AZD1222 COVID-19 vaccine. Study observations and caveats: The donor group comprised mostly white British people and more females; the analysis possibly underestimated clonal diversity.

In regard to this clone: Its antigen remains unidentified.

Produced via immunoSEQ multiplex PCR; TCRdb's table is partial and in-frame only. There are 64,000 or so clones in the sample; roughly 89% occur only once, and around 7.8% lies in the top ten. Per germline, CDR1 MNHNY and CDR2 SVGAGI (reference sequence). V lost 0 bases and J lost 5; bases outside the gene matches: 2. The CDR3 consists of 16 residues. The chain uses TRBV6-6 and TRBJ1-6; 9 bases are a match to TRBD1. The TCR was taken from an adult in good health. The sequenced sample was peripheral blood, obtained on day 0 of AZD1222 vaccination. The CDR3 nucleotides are TGTGCCAGCAGTTACTCCGGACAGGGGAATAATTCACCCCTCCACTTT. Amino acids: CASSYSGQGNNSPLHF.